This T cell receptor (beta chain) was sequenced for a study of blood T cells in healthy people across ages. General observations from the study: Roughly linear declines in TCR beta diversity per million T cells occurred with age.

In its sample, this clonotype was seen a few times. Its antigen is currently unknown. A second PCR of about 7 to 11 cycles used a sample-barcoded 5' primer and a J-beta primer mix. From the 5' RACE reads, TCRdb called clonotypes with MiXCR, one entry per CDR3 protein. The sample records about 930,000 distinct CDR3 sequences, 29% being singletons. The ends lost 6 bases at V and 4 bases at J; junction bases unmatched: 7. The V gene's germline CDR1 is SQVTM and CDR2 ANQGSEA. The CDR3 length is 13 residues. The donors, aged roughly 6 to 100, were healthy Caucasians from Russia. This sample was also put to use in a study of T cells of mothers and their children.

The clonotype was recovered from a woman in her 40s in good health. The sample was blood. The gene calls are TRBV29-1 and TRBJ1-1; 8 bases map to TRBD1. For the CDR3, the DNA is TGCAGCGTCGGGACAGGAAGGGTCACTGAAGCTTTCTTT. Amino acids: CSVGTGRVTEAFF.